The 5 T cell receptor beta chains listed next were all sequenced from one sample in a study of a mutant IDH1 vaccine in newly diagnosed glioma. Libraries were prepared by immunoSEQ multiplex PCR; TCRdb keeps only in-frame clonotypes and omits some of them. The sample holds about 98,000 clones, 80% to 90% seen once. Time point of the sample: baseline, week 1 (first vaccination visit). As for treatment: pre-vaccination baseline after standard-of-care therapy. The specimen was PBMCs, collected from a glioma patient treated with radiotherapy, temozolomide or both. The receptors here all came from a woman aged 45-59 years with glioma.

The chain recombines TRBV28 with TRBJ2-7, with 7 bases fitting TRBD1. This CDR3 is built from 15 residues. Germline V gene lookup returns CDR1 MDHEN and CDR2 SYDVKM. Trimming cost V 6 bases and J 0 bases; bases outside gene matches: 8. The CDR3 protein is CASSPGTASSYEQYF. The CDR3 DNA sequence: TGTGCCAGCAGCCCCGGGACAGCGAGCTCCTACGAGCAGTACTTC.

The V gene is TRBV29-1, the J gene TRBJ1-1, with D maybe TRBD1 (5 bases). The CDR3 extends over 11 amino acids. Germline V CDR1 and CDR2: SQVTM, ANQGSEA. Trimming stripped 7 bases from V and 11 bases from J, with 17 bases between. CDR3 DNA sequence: TGCAGCGCCGGGGACGCCTTGGATGCTTTCTTT. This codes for CSAGDALDAFF. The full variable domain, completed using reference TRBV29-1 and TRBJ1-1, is SAVISQKPSRDICQRGTSLTIQCQVDSQVTMMFWYRQQPGQSLTLIATANQGSEATYESGFVIDKFPISRPNLTFSTLTVSNMSPEDSSIYLCSAGDALDAFFGQGTRLTVV.

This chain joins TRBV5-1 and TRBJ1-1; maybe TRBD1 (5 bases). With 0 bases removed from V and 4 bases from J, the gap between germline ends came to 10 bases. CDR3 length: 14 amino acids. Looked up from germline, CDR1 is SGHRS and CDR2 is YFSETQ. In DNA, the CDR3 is TGCGCCAGCAGCTTGGGGTTCGGGGGCACTGAAGCTTTCTTT. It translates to CASSLGFGGTEAFF.

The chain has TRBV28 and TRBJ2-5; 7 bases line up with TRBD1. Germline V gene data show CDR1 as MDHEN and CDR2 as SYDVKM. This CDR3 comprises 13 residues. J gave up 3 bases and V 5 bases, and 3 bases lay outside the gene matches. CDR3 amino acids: CASSLDREETQYF. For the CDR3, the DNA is TGTGCCAGCAGTCTTGACAGGGAAGAGACCCAGTACTTC.

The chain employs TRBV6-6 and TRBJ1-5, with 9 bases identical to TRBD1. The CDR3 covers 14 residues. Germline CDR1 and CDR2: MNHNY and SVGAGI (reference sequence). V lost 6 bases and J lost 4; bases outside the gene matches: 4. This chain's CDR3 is CASRLGQGNQPQHF. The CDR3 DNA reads TGTGCCAGCAGACTAGGACAGGGGAATCAGCCCCAGCATTTT.